This T cell receptor beta chain was retrieved from a study of human T cells and chemical hapten exposure. In the study overall: From small differences in pooled library volume came most of the variation in per-sample TCR yields.

The trim removed 6 bases at V and 6 bases at J, leaving 14 bases unmatched. The CDR3 runs 18 residues. Library construction involved attaching unique molecular identifiers to individual cDNA molecules, which allowed quantitative, reproducible TCR counting. TCRdb passed the RACE reads through MiXCR, listing each CDR3 protein once. The data contain approximately 81,000 distinct CDR3 sequences, 7% to 9% of them seen just once; the ten biggest clones take up less than 2%. A word on this clonotype: Its antigen is not known.

The time point: healthy volunteer bleed at 6 weeks. Whole blood that had not been fractionated was the source of extracted total RNA. Study-level points and caveats: Following DPC sensitization, TCRs present above 1 in 1000 frequency showed no change.

Sequenced sample: whole blood. This receptor was identified in a male donor in good health. Some clones in this sample may be carry-over from other donors' samples. J is TRBJ2-2 and V is TRBV12-3 or TRBV12-4, with TRBD2 matching over 12 bases. For the CDR3, the DNA is TGTGCCAGCAGGTGGCCTAGCGGGAGGGCCCTCGGTGCCGGGGAGCTGTTTTTT. Its translation: CASRWPSGRALGAGELFF.